This T cell receptor (beta chain) was obtained from a study of shared clonotypes between healthy human individuals. Study-level information: Aged 18 to 49, the donors were a couple of women and a few men.

The DNA input per sorted-subset replicate PCR was about 190 ng, corresponding to around 28,000 T cell genomes. The assay was immunoSEQ multiplex PCR, and TCRdb's table has in-frame clones only and misses some. Of under 2.5 million clones listed, around 93% are singletons. This CDR3 is built from 12 residues. The germline CDR1 and CDR2 sequences are SGHVS and FQNEAQ. In the case of this clone: One end of the junction does not line up with germline, which may come from a read error.

The chain carries TRBV7-8 and TRBJ2-1, with D possibly matching TRBD2 (6 bases). Specimen: naive CD4+ T cells from PBMCs. The subset denotes: CD45RA+ positively selected. The origin of this receptor is a young man in good health. Some clones in this sample may be carry-over from other donors' samples. The CDR3 region is CASSEDYYEQFF. CDR3 sequence (DNA): TGTGCCAGCAGCGAGGACTACTATGAGCAGTTCTTC.